The 7 T cell receptor beta chains below all came from one sample that was sequenced in a study of T cells in Graves' hyperthyroidism and ophthalmopathy. Template material for amplifying TCR beta CDR3 regions consisted of RNA transcripts. The study used the HTBI primer set for a first-round RT-PCR of the TCR CDR3. Using its own MiXCR run on the multiplex PCR reads, TCRdb lists one record per CDR3 protein. This sample carries about 96,000 distinct CDR3 sequences, just over 50% of them seen once, and the ten largest clones take 25% to 30%. What was sequenced was blood. The receptors were sampled from a woman in her forties with Graves' hyperthyroidism.

This clonotype was counted at least ten times. The gene calls are TRBV20-1 and TRBJ2-6; 7 bases line up with TRBD1. V was clipped by 5 bases and J by 1 base; unmatched bases: 5. CDR1 and CDR2 (germline): DFQATT, SNEGSKA (reference sequence). The CDR3 sequence is 15 residues long. CDR3 amino acids: CSALSTGSGANVLTF. DNA for the CDR3: TGCAGTGCTCTTTCGACAGGGTCTGGGGCCAACGTCCTGACTTTC.

The V and J genes are TRBV2 and TRBJ2-7; D is tentatively TRBD1 or TRBD2 (5 bases each). The germline V gene has CDR1 SNHLY and CDR2 FYNNEI. There are 13 residues in the CDR3. V lost 8 bases and J lost 4, with 15 bases in between. The CDR3 region is CASAGTDAYEQYF. CDR3 sequence (DNA): TGTGCCAGCGCCGGGACGGATGCTTACGAGCAGTACTTC.

V is TRBV2 and J is TRBJ1-1; D gene uncertain. The V end was cut by 5 bases, the J end by 6 bases, with 22 bases between. CDR1 and CDR2 from the germline V gene are SNHLY and FYNNEI. The CDR3 runs 16 residues. The CDR3 here is CASSYMIGPTWPEAFF. DNA of the CDR3: TGTGCCAGCAGTTACATGATAGGCCCAACGTGGCCTGAAGCTTTCTTT.

Turning to this clonotype: This CDR3 is missing its conserved last phenylalanine or tryptophan, likely due to a read error. The limits of the CDR3 on the DNA are not certain, so only TCRdb's listed CDR3 is given. The V gene is TRBV7-9, the J gene TRBJ2-7; the table's D call TRBD2 went unverified against the DNA. Germline V gene sequence: CDR1 SEHNR, CDR2 FQNEAQ (reference sequence). The CDR3 length is 11 residues, termini included. CDR3 loop: CASSLAQQSNY.

In this sample, this clonotype turned up many times. This chain connects TRBV5-1 to TRBJ1-5; a weak D match, TRBD1 (5 bases). The ends were cut back, 4 bases at V and 6 bases at J, with 14 bases in the middle. Germline V gene data show CDR1 as SGHRS and CDR2 as YFSETQ. This CDR3 contains 14 residues. The CDR3 loop is CASSLGQAGQPQHF. In nucleotides, the CDR3 is TGCGCCAGCAGCCTGGGGCAAGCGGGTCAGCCCCAGCATTTT.

This clonotype was counted between two and nine times. This sequence joins TRBV7-2 and TRBJ2-7, with 8 bases identical to TRBD2. This CDR3 region has 15 residues. V dropped 0 bases and J dropped 1; count of bases not matched to a gene: 2. From germline, CDR1 is SGHTA and CDR2 FQGNSA. The CDR3 protein is CASSLARGASYEQYF. CDR3 in DNA: TGTGCCAGCAGCTTAGCGCGGGGGGCTTCCTACGAGCAGTACTTC.

Concerning this clonotype: With a much larger clone just one base away, this may be a read error. The chain employs TRBV6-4 and TRBJ2-7, with no clear D. The V gene's germline CDR1 is MRHNA and CDR2 SNTAGT. The CDR3 length is 10 residues. In nucleotides, the CDR3 is TGTGCCGGCAGTGACTACGAGCAGTACTTC. It codes for CAGSDYEQYF.